The present T cell receptor (beta chain) was sequenced within a study of blood T cells in healthy people across ages (dated by TCRdb to between 2014 and 2016). Background for the entire study: In model experiments, template switching captured about one uniquely barcoded TCR beta cDNA molecule for every two T cells. The study measured age-related changes in TCR beta repertoire diversity using deep sequencing normalized with unique cDNA molecular identifiers. Four age groups were formed from the donors: young (average 16 years), middle-aged (less than 40), aged (about 62) and long-lived (more than 75). To avoid experimental bias, donors of different ages were randomly spread across the sequencing lanes. For two donors (one aged 18 to 30 and one aged 80 or older), the study analyzed two additional independent replicas of 1 million unique cDNA reads from the same blood draw.

After removal of 1 base from V and 5 bases from J, the junction retains 12 bases not matched to a gene. The CDR3 runs 17 residues from the cysteine to the phenylalanine. Only the CDR3 region is kept as DNA, spanning 51 bases read in frame from base 1. CDR1 and CDR2 are drawn from the germline V gene: SGHTA, FQGNSA. Donors were 39 systemically healthy Caucasian individuals from Russia aged about 6 to 100 years. Ten milliliters of peripheral blood were collected from each donor into EDTA-treated Vacutainer tubes. Ficoll-Paque density-gradient centrifugation was used to isolate PBMCs, with at least 6 million per sample. Total RNA, at least 6 micrograms per sample, was extracted from PBMCs with Trizol reagent. For every donor, an aliquot of PBMCs went through flow cytometry to measure the percentages of naive CD45RAhigh/CD27high T cells. Library generation was performed with 5' RACE. The sequencing machine was an Illumina HiSeq 2500. The second PCR ran for about 6 to 12 cycles and used a J-beta primer mix along with a sample-barcoded 5' primer. A unique molecular identifier was introduced onto each TCR beta cDNA molecule by a template-switch 5' adaptor carrying 12 random nucleotides. Each sample yielded at least 3 million CDR3-containing paired-end reads. All of the RNA was converted into first-strand cDNA using the Mint cDNA synthesis kit, with a TRBC-specific oligonucleotide serving as the primer. All cDNA was treated with uracil-DNA glycosylase and then went through a first 18-cycle PCR with the universal primers M1SS and BC2_uni_R. In the paper's pipeline: For normalization, 1 million high-quality reads were randomly selected from each sample, with every read carrying a distinct molecular identifier. Instead of being binned into consensus sequences, reads that shared molecular identifiers were thrown out. MiTCR, run with a Q25 quality threshold and the strictest error-elimination algorithm, handled CDR3 identification, clonotype clustering and error correction. A nonparametric unseen species model using Euler transformation provided a lower-bound estimate of total TCR beta diversity. The public sequencing data were trimmed at Q25 with fastp and processed into clonotypes with MiXCR by TCRdb, which kept only in-frame beta chains. Rows with a matching CDR3 protein are joined into one entry that keeps the most common DNA and genes. The V and J calls reflect TCRdb's pipeline rather than the authors' work. The sample has hundreds of thousands of distinct CDR3 sequences on record, 55% to 70% of them singletons. The biggest ten clones account for around 22% of the sample.

In regard to this clonotype: Its binding antigen is unknown. No qualities accompany the bases; no much larger clone lies one base away.

Broad study findings and their caveats: The percentage of naive T cells measured by flow cytometry correlated strongly with observed TCR beta diversity. Because donor CMV infection status was unknown, age-related changes in expanded clonotypes were potentially confounded. Estimates of total diversity from one million sequenced T cells were regarded as lower bounds and underestimates. As age increased, observed TCR beta diversity per million T cells dropped in a roughly linear way, and a significant reduction was already evident by age about 36. Because profiling used bulk unsorted PBMCs, naive and antigen-experienced compartments could not be compared conclusively. Compared with the aged group, the long-lived group had more naive CD4+ T cells, fewer expanded clones and increased TCR diversity, a pattern suggesting age selection.

The sequencing input was blood. The receptor comes from a man aged 25-45 years in good health. The V gene is TRBV7-2 and the J gene is TRBJ2-3, and 7 bases in between align with TRBD2. The CDR3 corresponds to CASSLGRGAGDRDTQYF. The nucleotides read TGTGCCAGCAGCTTAGGACGTGGCGCGGGAGACAGAGATACGCAGTATTTT.